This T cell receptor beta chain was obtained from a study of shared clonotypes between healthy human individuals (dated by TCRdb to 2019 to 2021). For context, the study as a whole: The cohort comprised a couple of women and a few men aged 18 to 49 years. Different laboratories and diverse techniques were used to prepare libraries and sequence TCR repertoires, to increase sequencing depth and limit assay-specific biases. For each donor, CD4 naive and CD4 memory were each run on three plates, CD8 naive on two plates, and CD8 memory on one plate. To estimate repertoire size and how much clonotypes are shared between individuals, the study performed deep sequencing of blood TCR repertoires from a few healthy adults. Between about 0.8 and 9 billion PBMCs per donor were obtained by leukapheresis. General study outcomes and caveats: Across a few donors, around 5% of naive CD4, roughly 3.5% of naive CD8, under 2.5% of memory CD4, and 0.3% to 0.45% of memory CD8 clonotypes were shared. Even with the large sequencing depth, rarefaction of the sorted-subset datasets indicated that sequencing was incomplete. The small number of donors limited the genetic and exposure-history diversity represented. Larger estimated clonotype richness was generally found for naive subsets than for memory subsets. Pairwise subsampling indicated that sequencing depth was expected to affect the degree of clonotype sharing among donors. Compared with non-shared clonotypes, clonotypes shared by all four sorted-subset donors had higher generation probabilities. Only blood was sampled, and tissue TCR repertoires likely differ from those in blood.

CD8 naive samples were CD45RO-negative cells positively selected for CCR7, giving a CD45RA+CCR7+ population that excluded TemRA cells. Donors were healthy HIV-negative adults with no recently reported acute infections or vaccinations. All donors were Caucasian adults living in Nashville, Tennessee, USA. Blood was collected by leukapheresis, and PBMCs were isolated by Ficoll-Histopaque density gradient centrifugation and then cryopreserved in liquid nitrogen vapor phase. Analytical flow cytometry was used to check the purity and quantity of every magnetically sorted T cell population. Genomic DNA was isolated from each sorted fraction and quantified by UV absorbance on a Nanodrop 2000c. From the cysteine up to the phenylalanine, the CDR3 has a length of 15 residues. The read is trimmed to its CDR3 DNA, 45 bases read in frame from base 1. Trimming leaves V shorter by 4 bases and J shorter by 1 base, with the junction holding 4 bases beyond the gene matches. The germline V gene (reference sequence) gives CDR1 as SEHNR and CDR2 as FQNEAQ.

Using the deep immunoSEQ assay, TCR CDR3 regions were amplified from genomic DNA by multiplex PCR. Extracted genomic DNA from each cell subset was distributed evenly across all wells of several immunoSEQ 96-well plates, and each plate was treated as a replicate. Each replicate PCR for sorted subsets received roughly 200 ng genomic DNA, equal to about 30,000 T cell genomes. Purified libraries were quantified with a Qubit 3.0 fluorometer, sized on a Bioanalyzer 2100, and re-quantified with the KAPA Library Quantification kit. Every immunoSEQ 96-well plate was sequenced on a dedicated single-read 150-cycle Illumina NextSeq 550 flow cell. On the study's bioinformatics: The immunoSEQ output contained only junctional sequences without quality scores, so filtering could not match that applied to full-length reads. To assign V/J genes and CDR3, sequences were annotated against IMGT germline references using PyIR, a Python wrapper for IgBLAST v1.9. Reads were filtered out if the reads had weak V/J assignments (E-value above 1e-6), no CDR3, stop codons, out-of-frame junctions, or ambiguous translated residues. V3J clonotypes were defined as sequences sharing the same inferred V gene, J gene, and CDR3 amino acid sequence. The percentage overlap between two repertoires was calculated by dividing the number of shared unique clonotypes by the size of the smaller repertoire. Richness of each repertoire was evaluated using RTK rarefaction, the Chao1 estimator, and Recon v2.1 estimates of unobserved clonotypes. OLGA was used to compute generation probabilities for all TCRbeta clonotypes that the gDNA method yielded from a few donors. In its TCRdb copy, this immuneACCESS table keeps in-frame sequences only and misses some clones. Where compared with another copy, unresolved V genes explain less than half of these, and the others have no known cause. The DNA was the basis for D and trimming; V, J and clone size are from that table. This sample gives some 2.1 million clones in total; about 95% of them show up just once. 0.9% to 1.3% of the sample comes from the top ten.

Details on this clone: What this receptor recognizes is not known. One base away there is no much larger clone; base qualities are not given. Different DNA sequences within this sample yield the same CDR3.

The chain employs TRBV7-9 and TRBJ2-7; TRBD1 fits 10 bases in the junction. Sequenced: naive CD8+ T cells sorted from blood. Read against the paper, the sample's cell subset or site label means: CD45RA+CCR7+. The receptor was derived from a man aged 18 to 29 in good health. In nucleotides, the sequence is TGTGCCAGCAGCTCAGGGGGACAGGGGTCCTACGAGCAGTACTTC. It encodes CASSSGGQGSYEQYF.